These T cell receptor beta chains were read from a single sample in a study of graft-versus-host responses after intestinal transplantation. The antigens for these receptors are not known. Assay used: immunoSEQ multiplex PCR; TCRdb lists only in-frame clones, some missing. The data show 35,000 to 45,000 clones, 85% to 95% seen once. This material consisted of unstimulated CD8+ T cells sorted from spleen or lymph node cells, taken before transplant. These receptors came from a human donor who was the organ donor for an intestinal transplant. The CDR3 runs from the conserved cysteine through the conserved F or W. A D gene is named only where the DNA matches it firmly. Clone size is given for some rows only: seen once, a few or many times, or a class if the clone is expanded.

clone_size j_call d_call v_call cdr3_aa cdr3_nt
NA TRBJ2-1 NA TRBV5-6 CASTTIPDSSYNEQFF TGTGCCAGCACCACTATACCCGATAGCTCCTACAATGAGCAGTTCTTC
NA TRBJ2-7 NA TRBV4-1 CASSQVTRVSQYF TGCGCCAGCAGCCAAGTGACCAGGGTTTCGCAGTACTTC
NA TRBJ2-1 NA TRBV4-3 CASSQPRGLSGGNEQFF TGCGCCAGCAGCCAGCCAAGGGGACTTTCAGGGGGCAATGAGCAGTTCTTC
NA TRBJ2-7 TRBD1 TRBV19 CASSPRDRDDEQYF TGTGCCAGTAGTCCCCGGGACAGGGACGACGAGCAGTACTTC
NA TRBJ1-1 NA TRBV19 CASNYRLGDTEAFF TGTGCCAGTAACTACAGGCTGGGGGACACTGAAGCTTTCTTT
NA TRBJ2-3 NA TRBV5-1 CASSAEITPSTDTQYF TGCGCCAGCAGCGCAGAGATCACCCCTAGCACAGATACGCAGTATTTT
NA TRBJ1-5 NA TRBV5-8 CASSLGSGLADQPQHF TGTGCCAGCAGCTTGGGTTCGGGCCTAGCGGACCAGCCCCAGCATTTT
NA TRBJ2-3 NA TRBV5-4 CASSLPPTDTQYF TGTGCCAGCAGCTTGCCTCCCACAGATACGCAGTATTTT
NA TRBJ1-2 NA TRBV7-9 CASTHRQGSNYGYTF TGTGCCAGCACCCATCGCCAGGGTTCTAACTATGGCTACACCTTC
NA TRBJ1-1 TRBD1 TRBV13 CASSQGGNTEAFF TGTGCCAGCAGCCAAGGGGGCAACACTGAAGCTTTCTTT
once TRBJ2-7 NA TRBV5-4 CASSPDGYEQYF TGTGCCAGCAGCCCTGACGGCTACGAGCAGTACTTC
NA TRBJ2-7 NA TRBV10-1 CASSGGGTGSYEQYF TGCGCCAGCAGTGGGGGGGGGACAGGATCCTACGAGCAGTACTTC
NA TRBJ2-3 TRBD2 TRBV19 CASGTSADTQYF TGTGCCAGCGGGACTAGCGCAGATACGCAGTATTTT
NA TRBJ2-7 TRBD1 TRBV9 CASSPGGGLYEQYF TGTGCCAGCAGCCCAGGGGGCGGATTATACGAGCAGTACTTC
NA TRBJ1-1 NA TRBV27 CASSLVGGGTEAFF TGTGCCAGCAGTTTAGTCGGTGGAGGAACTGAAGCTTTCTTT
once TRBJ2-3 NA TRBV7-2 CASSLSVDTQYF TGTGCCAGCAGCTTATCCGTAGATACGCAGTATTTT
NA TRBJ2-7 TRBD1 TRBV12-5 CASGLVGTGGYEQYF TGTGCTAGTGGTTTGGTAGGGACAGGGGGCTACGAGCAGTACTTC
NA TRBJ1-1 NA TRBV7-9 CASSPQYRTKPRNTEAFF TGTGCCAGCAGCCCCCAATATCGGACCAAGCCCCGAAACACTGAAGCTTTCTTT
NA TRBJ1-2 TRBD1 TRBV7-9 CASSGQGSGYTF TGTGCCAGCAGCGGACAGGGGAGCGGCTACACCTTC